This record covers a single T cell receptor (beta chain). J lost 1 base, V lost 9 bases, and 5 bases had no gene match. Germline lookup yields CDR1 LNHNV and CDR2 YYDKDF (reference sequence). The CDR3 is made up of 14 amino acids. The source of the sample is a study of blood T cell repertoires in COVID-19. Study as a whole: Samples taken during acute and convalescent COVID-19 were collected in the United States, Italy and Spain.

In the original processing: Reference gene primer amplification in the assay estimated nucleated cell counts. Method: immunoSEQ multiplex PCR; TCRdb's copy keeps in-frame clones and lacks some. V and J calls and clone size are as listed in that table; D and trimming were resolved from the DNA. Of 450,000 or so clones detected, 89% appear once; the ten largest clones hold roughly 0.92%. The gene calls are TRBV15 and TRBJ2-1, with 8 positions matching TRBD2. Sequencing was carried out using peripheral blood. The sequence was collected from a man younger than 30 with COVID-19, enrolled during active disease. The CDR3 nucleotides read TGTGCCACGTCGGCTAGCGGGTCCTACAATGAGCAGTTCTTC. It codes for CATSASGSYNEQFF.